This TCR beta chain was captured in a study of blood T cell repertoires in COVID-19. Study context: Collection of acute and convalescent COVID-19 samples took place in the United States, Italy and Spain. PBMCs, B-cell-depleted T cells, or T cells were the source of the cDNA or gDNA that made up the material.

How the authors handled the data: Nucleated cell counts were estimated from reference gene primer amplification. This table comes from immunoSEQ multiplex PCR, and its TCRdb copy is limited to in-frame clones, with some not included. That table supplies the V and J calls and clone size; D and trimming were determined from the DNA. The sample shows roughly 290,000 clones, about 82% of them seen only once. This clone was seen only once. V was pared by 6 bases and J by 3 bases, with 11 bases between. This CDR3 comprises 13 residues. This TCR was recovered from a woman between 50 and 59 years old with active or convalescent COVID-19. The chain joins TRBV12-3 or TRBV12-4 to TRBJ1-1, with D unresolved. Sequencing was carried out using peripheral blood. The CDR3 protein is CASSLELYTEAFF. The CDR3 region has the DNA TGTGCCAGCAGCCTCGAACTATACACTGAAGCTTTCTTT.